This T cell receptor (beta chain) was obtained from a study of a mutant IDH1 vaccine in newly diagnosed glioma. For the study at large: Each patient was administered eight vaccinations, scheduled in weeks 1, 3, 5, 7, 11, 15, 19 and 23. The treated group averaged about 44 years old and was around 60% male, 37.5% female.

Turning to this clone: Its antigen is unknown.

This CDR3 has 14 residues. CDR1 is GTSNPN, CDR2 SVGIG, per germline (reference sequence). The trim removed 2 bases at V and 6 bases at J, leaving 9 bases unmatched. Sequencing was performed with immunoSEQ multiplex PCR; in TCRdb, only in-frame clones are kept and a portion is missing. This table has some 130,000 clones, about 80% appearing once. Indicated time point: week 11, during vaccination. Every single dose of the vaccine, 300 ug of mutant IDH1 20-mer peptide, came with topical imiquimod. The V gene is TRBV30, the J gene TRBJ1-2; 7 bases agree with TRBD1. The TCR was taken from a man aged 40-50 years with glioma. This sample comprised PBMCs, obtained from a glioma patient whose treatment included an IDH1 peptide vaccine. This CDR3 reads CAWSRPARGNGYTF. Written as DNA, the CDR3 is TGTGCCTGGAGTCGTCCGGCCAGGGGGAATGGCTACACCTTC.